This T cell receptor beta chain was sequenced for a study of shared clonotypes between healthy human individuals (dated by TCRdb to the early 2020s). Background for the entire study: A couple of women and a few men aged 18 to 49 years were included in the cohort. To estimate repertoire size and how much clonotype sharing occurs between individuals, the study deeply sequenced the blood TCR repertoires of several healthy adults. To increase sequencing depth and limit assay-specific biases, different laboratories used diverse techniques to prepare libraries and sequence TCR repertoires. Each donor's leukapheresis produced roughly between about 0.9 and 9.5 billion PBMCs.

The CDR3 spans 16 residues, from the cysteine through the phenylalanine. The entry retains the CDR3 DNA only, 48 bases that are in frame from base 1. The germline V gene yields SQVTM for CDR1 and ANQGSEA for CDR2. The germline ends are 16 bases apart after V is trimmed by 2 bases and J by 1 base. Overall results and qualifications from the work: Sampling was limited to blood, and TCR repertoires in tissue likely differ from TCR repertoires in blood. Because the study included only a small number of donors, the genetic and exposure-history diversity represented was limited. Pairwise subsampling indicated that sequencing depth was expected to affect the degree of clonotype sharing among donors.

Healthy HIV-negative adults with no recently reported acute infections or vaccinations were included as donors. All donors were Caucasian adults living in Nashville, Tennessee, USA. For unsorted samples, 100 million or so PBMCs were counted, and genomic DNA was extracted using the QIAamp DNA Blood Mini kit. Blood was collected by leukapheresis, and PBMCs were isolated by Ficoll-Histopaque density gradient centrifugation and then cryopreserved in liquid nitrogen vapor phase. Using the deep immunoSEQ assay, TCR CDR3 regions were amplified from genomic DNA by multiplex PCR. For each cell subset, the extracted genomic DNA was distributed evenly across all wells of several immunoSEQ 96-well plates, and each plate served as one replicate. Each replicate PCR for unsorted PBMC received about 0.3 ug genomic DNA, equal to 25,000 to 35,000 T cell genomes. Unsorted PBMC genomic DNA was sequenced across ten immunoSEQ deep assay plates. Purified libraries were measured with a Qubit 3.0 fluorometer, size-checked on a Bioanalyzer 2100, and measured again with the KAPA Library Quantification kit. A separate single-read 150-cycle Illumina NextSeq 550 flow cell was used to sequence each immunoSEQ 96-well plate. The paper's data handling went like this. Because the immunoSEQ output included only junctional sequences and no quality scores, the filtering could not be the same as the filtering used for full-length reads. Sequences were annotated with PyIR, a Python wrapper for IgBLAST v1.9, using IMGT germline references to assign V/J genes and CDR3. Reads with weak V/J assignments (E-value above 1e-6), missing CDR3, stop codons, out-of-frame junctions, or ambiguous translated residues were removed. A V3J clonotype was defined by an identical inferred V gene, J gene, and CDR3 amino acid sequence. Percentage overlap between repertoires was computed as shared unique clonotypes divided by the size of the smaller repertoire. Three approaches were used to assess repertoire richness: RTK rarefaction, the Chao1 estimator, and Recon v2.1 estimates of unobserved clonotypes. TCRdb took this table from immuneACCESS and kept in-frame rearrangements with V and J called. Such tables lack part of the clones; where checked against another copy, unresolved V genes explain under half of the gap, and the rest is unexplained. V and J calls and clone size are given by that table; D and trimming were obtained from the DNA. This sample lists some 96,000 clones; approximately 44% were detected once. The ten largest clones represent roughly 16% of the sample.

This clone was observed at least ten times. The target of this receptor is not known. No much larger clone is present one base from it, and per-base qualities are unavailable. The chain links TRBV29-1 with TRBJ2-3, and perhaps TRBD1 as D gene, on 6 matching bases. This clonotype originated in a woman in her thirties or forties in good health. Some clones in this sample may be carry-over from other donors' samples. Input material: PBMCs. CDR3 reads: CSVEPSYRAGTDTQYF. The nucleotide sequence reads TGCAGCGTTGAACCCAGCTACAGGGCCGGCACAGATACGCAGTATTTT.